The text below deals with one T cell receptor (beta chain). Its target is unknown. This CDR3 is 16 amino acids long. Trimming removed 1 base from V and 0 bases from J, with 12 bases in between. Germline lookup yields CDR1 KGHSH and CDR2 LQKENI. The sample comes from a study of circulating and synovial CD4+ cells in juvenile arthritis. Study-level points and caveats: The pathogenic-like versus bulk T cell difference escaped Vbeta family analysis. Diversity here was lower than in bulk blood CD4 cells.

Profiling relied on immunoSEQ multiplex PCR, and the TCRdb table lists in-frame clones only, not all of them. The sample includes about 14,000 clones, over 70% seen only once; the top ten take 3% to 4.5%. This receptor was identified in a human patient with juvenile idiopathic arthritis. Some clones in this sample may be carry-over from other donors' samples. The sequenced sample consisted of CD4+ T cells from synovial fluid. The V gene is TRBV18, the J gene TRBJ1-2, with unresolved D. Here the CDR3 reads CASSPLPGPSNYGYTF. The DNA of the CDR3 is TGTGCCAGCTCACCACTCCCGGGTCCATCTAACTATGGCTACACCTTC.